This T cell receptor beta chain was retrieved from a study of technical replicates of blood from a handful of donors. The CDR3 totals 14 residues. Trimming removed 1 base from V and 9 bases from J, with 13 bases in between. CDR1 and CDR2 from the germline V gene are MNHNS and SASEGT. Measured with immunoSEQ multiplex PCR; TCRdb has only the in-frame clones, and not every one. The profile shows approximately 79,000 clones, 91% of them singletons. The chain links TRBV6-1 to TRBJ2-1; maybe TRBD2 (5 bases). The receptor was derived from a human donor in good health. The sequencing sample was made of T cells isolated from PBMCs. This CDR3 reads CASSEVTGSSEQFF. The CDR3 DNA reads TGTGCCAGCAGTGAAGTGACGGGGTCGTCTGAGCAGTTCTTC.